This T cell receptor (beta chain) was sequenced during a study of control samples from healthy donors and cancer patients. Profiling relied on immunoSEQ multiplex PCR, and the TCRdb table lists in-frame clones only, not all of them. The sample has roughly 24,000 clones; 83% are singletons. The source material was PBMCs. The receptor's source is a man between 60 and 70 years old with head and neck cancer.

CDR3 residues: CASSSTSSGANVLTF. CDR3 in DNA: TGCGCCAGCAGCTCCACGAGTTCTGGGGCCAACGTCCTGACTTTC. The chain combines TRBV5-1 with TRBJ2-6; no definite D call. V was clipped by 3 bases and J by 1 base, with 8 bases between them. CDR3 length: 15 residues. Germline CDR1 reads SGHRS; CDR2 reads YFSETQ.